This is a list of T cell receptor beta chains from one sample in a study of blood T cell repertoires in COVID-19. TCRdb's copy holds only in-frame clones and misses some; the assay was immunoSEQ multiplex PCR. The sample includes approximately 51,000 clones, more than 85% seen only once; the top ten take 5% to 6%. The sequencing sample was made of peripheral blood. These receptors originate from a man aged 35-49 years with active COVID-19. Each CDR3 is given with its conserved first and last residue. D genes are given only for firm matches. Not every row has a clone size; where given, it reads once, few, many or a size class.

v_gene	j_gene	d_gene	abundance	len	CDR3aa	CDR3nt
TRBV5-6	TRBJ2-6	TRBD1	NA	18	CASSTGEWYWSGANVLTF	TGTGCCAGCAGCACAGGGGAATGGTATTGGTCTGGGGCCAACGTCCTGACTTTC
TRBV28	TRBJ2-7	TRBD1	NA	12	CASSSGQEEQYF	TGTGCCAGCAGTTCCGGACAGGAGGAGCAGTACTTC
TRBV6-4	TRBJ2-1	NA	once	14	CASSDFRGIGEQFF	NA
TRBV10-3	TRBJ2-3	NA	once	15	CAISELWTSTDTQYF	TGTGCCATCAGTGAGTTGTGGACTAGCACAGATACGCAGTATTTT
TRBV5-1	TRBJ2-5	TRBD2	few	15	CASSLVGLAQETQYF	TGCGCCAGCAGCTTGGTCGGACTAGCACAAGAGACCCAGTACTTC
TRBV4-1	TRBJ2-1	NA	NA	15	CASSQGSLRYNEQFF	TGCGCCAGCAGCCAAGGCTCTCTCAGGTACAATGAGCAGTTCTTC
TRBV11-2	TRBJ1-1	TRBD1	once	15	CASSSVQGSRTEAFF	TGTGCCAGCAGCTCCGTACAGGGGTCCCGCACTGAAGCTTTCTTT
TRBV5-6	TRBJ1-6	TRBD1	once	17	CASSLSTGARGMAPLHF	TGTGCCAGCAGCTTGTCGACAGGGGCCAGGGGAATGGCACCCCTCCACTTT
TRBV18	TRBJ2-3	TRBD2	NA	16	CASSPGTSGRTDTQYF	TGTGCCAGCTCACCTGGGACTAGCGGGCGCACAGATACGCAGTATTTT
TRBV21-1	TRBJ2-7	NA	NA	11	CASSRQYEQYF	TGTGCCAGCAGCAGACAGTACGAGCAGTACTTC
TRBV6-6	TRBJ2-5	NA	NA	13	CASSYGGGRTQYF	TGTGCCAGCAGTTACGGAGGTGGTCGGACCCAGTACTTC
TRBV6-5	TRBJ1-1	NA	NA	13	CASSRLMNTEAFF	TGTGCCAGCAGTAGACTGATGAACACTGAAGCTTTCTTT
TRBV18	TRBJ2-1	TRBD2	NA	18	CASSPLTIGLAGDNEQFF	TGTGCCAGCTCACCACTTACGATCGGACTAGCGGGAGACAATGAGCAGTTCTTC
TRBV3-1/TRBV3-2	TRBJ2-2	NA	large	13	CASSLVGAGELFF	TGTGCCAGCAGCCTCGTCGGGGCCGGGGAGCTGTTTTTT
TRBV10-1	TRBJ2-5	TRBD2	NA	13	CASSEASGRTQYF	TGCGCCAGCAGTGAGGCTAGCGGGAGGACCCAGTACTTC
TRBV19	TRBJ1-3	TRBD1	NA	13	CASSDRAQNTIYF	TGTGCCAGTTCGGACAGGGCCCAAAACACCATATATTTT
TRBV7-3	TRBJ1-1	NA	NA	13	CASSLRGLAEAFF	TGTGCCAGCAGCTTAAGGGGGCTCGCTGAAGCTTTCTTT
TRBV7-9	TRBJ1-1	NA	NA	15	CASSLAMGPTVGAFF	TGTGCCAGCAGCTTAGCAATGGGCCCCACCGTGGGAGCTTTCTTT
TRBV20-1	TRBJ2-3	TRBD1	NA	16	CSASWQGAGGTDTQYF	TGCAGTGCTAGTTGGCAGGGGGCTGGAGGGACAGATACGCAGTATTTT
TRBV10-1	TRBJ2-1	TRBD2	NA	15	CASSPSTSGSYEQFF	TGCGCCAGCAGTCCTTCGACTAGCGGGAGCTATGAGCAGTTCTTC
TRBV2	TRBJ1-2	TRBD1	few	14	CASSTTGGAYGYTF	TGTGCCAGCAGCACTACAGGGGGCGCCTATGGCTACACCTTC
TRBV29-1	TRBJ1-1	NA	NA	13	CSVAVFMNTEAFF	TGCAGCGTTGCGGTATTCATGAACACTGAAGCTTTCTTT
TRBV27	TRBJ2-1	TRBD2	NA	16	CASSSQREGTYNEQFF	TGTGCCAGCAGTTCCCAGCGGGAGGGTACCTACAATGAGCAGTTCTTC
TRBV19	TRBJ2-7	NA	NA	14	CASSIVGTSNEQYF	TGTGCCAGTAGTATCGTCGGGACATCCAACGAGCAGTACTTC
TRBV5-1	TRBJ1-1	NA	NA	16	CASRAAGISLSTEAFF	TGCGCCAGCAGGGCCGCAGGAATCTCGCTTAGCACTGAAGCTTTCTTT
TRBV7-2	TRBJ1-3	NA	once	16	CASSFMRAYSGNTIYF	TGTGCCAGCAGCTTCATGCGGGCTTACTCTGGAAACACCATATATTTT
TRBV15	TRBJ1-2	NA	once	18	CATSRMLDRIYSGNGYTF	TGTGCCACCAGCAGAATGTTGGACAGAATATACTCTGGTAATGGCTACACCTTC
TRBV28	TRBJ2-1	NA	NA	15	CASRIRTSGYNEQFF	TGTGCCAGCAGGATCCGGACAAGTGGGTACAATGAGCAGTTCTTC
TRBV10-1	TRBJ2-1	NA	NA	13	CASSEGLQSEQFF	TGCGCCAGCAGTGAGGGACTCCAAAGTGAGCAGTTCTTC
TRBV29-1	TRBJ2-5	NA	NA	14	CSADHLSLGETQYF	TGCAGCGCCGATCACCTGTCTCTGGGCGAGACCCAGTACTTC
TRBV27	TRBJ1-4	NA	NA	15	CASSLRQPPNEKLFF	TGTGCCAGCAGTTTGAGACAGCCACCTAATGAAAAACTGTTTTTT
TRBV6-6	TRBJ1-6	NA	few	13	CASSPQRGVPLHF	TGTGCCAGCAGTCCCCAAAGAGGAGTGCCCCTCCACTTT
TRBV30	TRBJ1-1	TRBD1	NA	16	CAWSRQGAVSNTEAFF	TGTGCCTGGAGTCGACAGGGGGCAGTTTCGAACACTGAAGCTTTCTTT
TRBV5-1	TRBJ2-7	TRBD1	NA	15	CASSLAGTGPYEQYF	TGCGCCAGCAGCTTGGCGGGGACAGGCCCTTACGAGCAGTACTTC
TRBV7-2	TRBJ1-4	NA	NA	16	CASSSRLQGGNEKLFF	TGTGCCAGCAGCTCGCGTTTACAGGGTGGGAATGAAAAACTGTTTTTT
TRBV7-6	TRBJ1-6	TRBD1	NA	15	CASSLTGGNNSPLHF	TGTGCCAGCAGCTTGACAGGGGGGAATAATTCACCCCTCCACTTT